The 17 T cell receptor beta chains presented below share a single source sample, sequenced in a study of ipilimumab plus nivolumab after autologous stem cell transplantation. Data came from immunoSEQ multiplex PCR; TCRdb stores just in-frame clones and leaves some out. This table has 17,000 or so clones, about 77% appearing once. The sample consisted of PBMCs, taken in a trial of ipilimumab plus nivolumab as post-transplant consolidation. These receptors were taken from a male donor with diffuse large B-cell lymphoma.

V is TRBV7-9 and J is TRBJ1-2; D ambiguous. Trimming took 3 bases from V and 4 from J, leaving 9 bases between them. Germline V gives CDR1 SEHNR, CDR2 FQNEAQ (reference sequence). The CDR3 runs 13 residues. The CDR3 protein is CASSLGSAYGYTF. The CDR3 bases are TGTGCCAGCAGCTTGGGCAGTGCCTATGGCTACACCTTC.

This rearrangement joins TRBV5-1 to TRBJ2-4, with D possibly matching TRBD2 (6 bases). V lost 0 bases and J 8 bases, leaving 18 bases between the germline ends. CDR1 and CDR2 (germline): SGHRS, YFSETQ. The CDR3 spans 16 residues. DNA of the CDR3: TGCGCCAGCAGCTTGGGGAACGCCGGGACTTCAGACATTCAGTACTTC. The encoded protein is CASSLGNAGTSDIQYF.

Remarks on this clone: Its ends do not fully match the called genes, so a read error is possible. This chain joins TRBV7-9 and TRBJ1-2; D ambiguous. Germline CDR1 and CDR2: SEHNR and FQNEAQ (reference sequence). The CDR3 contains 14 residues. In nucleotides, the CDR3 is TGTGCCGGCAGCTTAGCGTCGGCGCCCTATGGCTACACCTTC. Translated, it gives CAGSLASAPYGYTF.

The CDR3 is CASSGGQGILEAFF. The CDR3 region has the DNA TGCGCCAGCAGCGGAGGACAGGGGATACTTGAAGCTTTCTTT. V is TRBV5-1 and J is TRBJ1-1, with 9 bases aligning to TRBD1. The junction had 8 bases not matched to a gene; V was cut back by 4 bases and J by 7 bases. CDR1 and CDR2 (germline): SGHRS, YFSETQ. The length of the CDR3 is 14 residues.

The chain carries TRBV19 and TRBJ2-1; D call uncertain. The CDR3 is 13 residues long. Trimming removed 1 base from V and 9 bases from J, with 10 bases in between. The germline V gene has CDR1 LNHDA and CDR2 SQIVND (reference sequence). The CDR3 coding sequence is TGTGCCAGTAGTATAGCGGAGTTGAGTGAGCAGTTCTTC. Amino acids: CASSIAELSEQFF.

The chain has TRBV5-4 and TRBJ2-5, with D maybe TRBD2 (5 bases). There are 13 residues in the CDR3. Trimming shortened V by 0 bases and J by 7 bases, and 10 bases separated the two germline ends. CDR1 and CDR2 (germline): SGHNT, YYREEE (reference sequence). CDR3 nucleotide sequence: TGTGCCAGCAGCTTGGATCAGGCGGGGACCCAGTACTTC. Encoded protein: CASSLDQAGTQYF.

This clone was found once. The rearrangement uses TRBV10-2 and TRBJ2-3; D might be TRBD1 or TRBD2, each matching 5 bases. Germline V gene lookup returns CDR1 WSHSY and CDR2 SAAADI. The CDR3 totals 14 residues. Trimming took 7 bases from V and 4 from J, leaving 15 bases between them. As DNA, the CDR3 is TGCGCCAGCAATAGGGGACCCGGGGCAGATACGCAGTATTTT. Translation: CASNRGPGADTQYF.

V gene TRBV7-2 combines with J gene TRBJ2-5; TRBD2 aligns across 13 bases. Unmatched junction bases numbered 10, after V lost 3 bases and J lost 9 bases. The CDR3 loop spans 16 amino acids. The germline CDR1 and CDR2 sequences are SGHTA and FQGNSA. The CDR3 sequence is CASSFLMGTSGTAQYF. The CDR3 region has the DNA TGTGCCAGCAGCTTTCTCATGGGGACTAGCGGGACGGCCCAGTACTTC.

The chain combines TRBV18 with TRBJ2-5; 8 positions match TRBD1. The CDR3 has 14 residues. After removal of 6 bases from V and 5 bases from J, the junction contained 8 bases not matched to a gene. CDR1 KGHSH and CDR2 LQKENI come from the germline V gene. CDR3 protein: CASSPGQGVETQYF. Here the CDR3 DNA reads TGTGCCAGCTCTCCTGGACAGGGAGTGGAGACCCAGTACTTC.

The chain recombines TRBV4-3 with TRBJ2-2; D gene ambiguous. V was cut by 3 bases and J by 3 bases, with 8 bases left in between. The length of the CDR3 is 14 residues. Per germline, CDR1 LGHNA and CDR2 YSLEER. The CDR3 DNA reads TGCGCCAGCAGCCAGGCTAGGCACACCGGGGAGCTGTTTTTT. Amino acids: CASSQARHTGELFF.

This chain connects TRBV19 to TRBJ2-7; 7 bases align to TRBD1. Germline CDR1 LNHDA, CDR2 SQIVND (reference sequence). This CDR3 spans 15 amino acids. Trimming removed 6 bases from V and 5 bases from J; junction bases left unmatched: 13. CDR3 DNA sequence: TGTGCCAGTAGCCAACAGCGGACAGGTAAACACGAGCAGTACTTC. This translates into CASSQQRTGKHEQYF.

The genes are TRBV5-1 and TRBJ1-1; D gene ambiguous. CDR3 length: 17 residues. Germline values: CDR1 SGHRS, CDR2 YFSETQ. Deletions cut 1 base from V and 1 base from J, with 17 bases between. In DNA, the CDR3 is TGCGCCAGCAGCTTGATAGTTCGTAGTGCGGCGAACACTGAAGCTTTCTTT. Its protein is CASSLIVRSAANTEAFF.

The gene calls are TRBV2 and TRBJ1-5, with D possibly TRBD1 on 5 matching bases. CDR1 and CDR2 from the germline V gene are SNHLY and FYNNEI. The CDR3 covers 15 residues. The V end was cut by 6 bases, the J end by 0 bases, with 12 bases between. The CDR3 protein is CASRDQGYSNQPQHF. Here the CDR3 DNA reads TGTGCCAGCAGAGATCAGGGTTATAGCAATCAGCCCCAGCATTTT.

CDR3: CASTAWGQYTGELFF. CDR3 nucleotides: TGTGCCAGTACCGCTTGGGGACAATACACCGGGGAGCTGTTTTTT. The genes are TRBV19 and TRBJ2-2, with a possible D match to TRBD1 (6 bases). Germline loops: CDR1 LNHDA, CDR2 SQIVND (reference sequence). The CDR3 is made up of 15 amino acids. V lost 7 bases and J lost 3, with 15 bases in between.

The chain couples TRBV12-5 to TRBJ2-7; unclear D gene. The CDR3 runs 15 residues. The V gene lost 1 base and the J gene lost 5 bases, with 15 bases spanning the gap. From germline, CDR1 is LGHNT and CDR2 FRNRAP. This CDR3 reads CASGLERGVFDEQYF. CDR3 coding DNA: TGTGCTAGTGGTTTGGAACGTGGGGTTTTCGACGAGCAGTACTTC.

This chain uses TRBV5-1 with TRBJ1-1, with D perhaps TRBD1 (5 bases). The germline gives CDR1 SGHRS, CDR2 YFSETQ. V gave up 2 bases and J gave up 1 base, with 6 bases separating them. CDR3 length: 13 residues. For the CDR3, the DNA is TGCGCCAGCAGCTTTGGGGGGAACACTGAAGCTTTCTTT. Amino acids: CASSFGGNTEAFF.

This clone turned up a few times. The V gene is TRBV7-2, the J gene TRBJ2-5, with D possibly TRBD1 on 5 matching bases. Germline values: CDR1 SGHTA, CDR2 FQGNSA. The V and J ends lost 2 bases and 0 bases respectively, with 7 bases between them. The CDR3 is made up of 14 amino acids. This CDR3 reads CASSLRGYQETQYF. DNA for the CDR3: TGTGCCAGCAGCTTAAGGGGATACCAAGAGACCCAGTACTTC.